A single TCR beta chain is shown here with its context. Its binding antigen is unknown. No base quality information exists; no much larger clone differs at one position. Sequences SGHRS (CDR1) and YFSETQ (CDR2) are obtained from the germline V gene. The CDR3 measures 16 amino acids from cysteine to phenylalanine. The sequence is cut down to CDR3 DNA, 48 bases in frame from base 1. The data were obtained in a study of CD4 T cells in lung cancer (dated by TCRdb to about 2019). Regarding the study in general: The study screened blood T cells of NSCLC patients for responses to candidate mutation-encoded neoepitopes and isolated neoantigen-specific CD4+ T-cell clones and TCRs. Before blood donation, patients had received treatments including platinum chemotherapy, and some received nivolumab or pembrolizumab. The patients who underwent resection had lung adenocarcinoma or squamous cell carcinoma, were aged 60 to 69 when blood was donated, and were mostly former smokers. Tumor and non-adjacent lung tissue were obtained from a few patients undergoing curative-intent resections for stage I-III non-small cell lung cancer. TCRB deep sequencing tracked the frequency of neoantigen-specific clonotypes in tumor resections, non-adjacent lung and cultured T-cell products.

Overall results and qualifications from the work: Some responses derived from blood might reflect in vitro priming of naive T cells or cross-reactivity instead of memory responses to the cancer.

Library prep was done by the immunoSEQ multiplex PCR assay. DNA was isolated with Qiagen DNeasy or QIAamp micro DNA kits and TCRB sequenced with the Adaptive Biotechnology human TCRB sequencing kit. Sequencing of TCRB libraries was performed on an Illumina MiSeq. The study's processing was this. The kit provider's software was used to analyze TCRB sequence data, and Fisher's exact test was used to test clonotype templates for tumor enrichment. TCRdb obtained this table from immuneACCESS and retained in-frame rearrangements with V and J assigned. These tables miss some clones; where compared with another copy, unresolved V genes account for less than half of the shortfall, and the remainder is unexplained. The V and J calls and the clone size are those of that table, but D and trimming were determined from the DNA. The sample table holds a few thousand clones, of which roughly 74% were seen once. Jointly, the top ten make up around a sixth of the sample.

This receptor was obtained from a man aged 55-75 years with non-small cell lung cancer. Sequencing was carried out using lung tumor tissue. Recombination linked TRBV5-1 to TRBJ2-5; the central 12 bases match TRBD2. The tail of the sequence fits TRBJ2-7 better, so the J call may be wrong. The DNA reads as follows: TGCGCCAGCAGCTTCGGACTAGCGGGGCGCACCTACGAGCAGTACTTC. This sequence encodes CASSFGLAGRTYEQYF.